This T cell receptor beta chain was observed in a study of blood T cell repertoires in COVID-19. Whole-study context: From the United States, Italy and Spain came samples of acute and convalescent COVID-19. T cells, B-cell-depleted T cells, or PBMCs provided the cDNA or gDNA that served as material.

J was trimmed by 7 bases and V by 0 bases; bases with no gene match: 12. The CDR3 extends over 18 amino acids. Germline CDR1 LGHDT, CDR2 YNNKEL (reference sequence). Original handling: Quantification of nucleated cells was approximated via reference gene primer amplification. Clones were read by immunoSEQ multiplex PCR, and TCRdb kept only the in-frame ones, dropping some. D and trimming come from the DNA, and the V and J calls and clone size come from that table. The sample holds some 80,000 clones; more than 75% are singletons and the top ten take 15% to 20%. The chain has TRBV3-1 (or the pseudogene TRBV3-2) and TRBJ2-3; 11 positions agree with TRBD2. Sequenced input: peripheral blood. This clonotype was sampled from a woman older than 75 with active or convalescent COVID-19. CDR3 coding DNA: TGTGCCAGCAGCCAAGAGGGGCTAGCGGGGGGAAGCACCCATACGCAGTATTTT. The encoded protein is CASSQEGLAGGSTHTQYF.